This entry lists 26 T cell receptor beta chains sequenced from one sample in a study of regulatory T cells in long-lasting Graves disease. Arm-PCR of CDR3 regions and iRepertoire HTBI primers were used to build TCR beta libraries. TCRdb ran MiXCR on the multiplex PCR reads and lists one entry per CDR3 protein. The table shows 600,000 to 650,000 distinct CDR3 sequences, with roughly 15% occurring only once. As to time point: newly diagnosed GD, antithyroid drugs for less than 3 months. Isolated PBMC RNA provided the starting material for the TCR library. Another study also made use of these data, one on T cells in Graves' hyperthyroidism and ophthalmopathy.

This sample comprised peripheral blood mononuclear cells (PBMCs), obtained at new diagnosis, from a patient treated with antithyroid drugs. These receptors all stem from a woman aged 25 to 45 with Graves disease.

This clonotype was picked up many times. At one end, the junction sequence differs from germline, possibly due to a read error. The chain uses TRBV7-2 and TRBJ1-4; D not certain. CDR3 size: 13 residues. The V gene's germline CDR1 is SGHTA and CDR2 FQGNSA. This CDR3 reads CASSLVLGEKLFF. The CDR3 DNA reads TGTGCCAGCAGTTTAGTACTCGGCGAAAAACTGTTTTTT.

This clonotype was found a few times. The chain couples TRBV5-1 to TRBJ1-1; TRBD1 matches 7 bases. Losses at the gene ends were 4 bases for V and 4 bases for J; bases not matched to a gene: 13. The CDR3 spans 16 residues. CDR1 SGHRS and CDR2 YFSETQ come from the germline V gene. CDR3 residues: CASSIQTGSGGTEAFF. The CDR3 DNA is TGCGCCAGCAGCATCCAGACAGGGTCAGGGGGCACTGAAGCTTTCTTT.

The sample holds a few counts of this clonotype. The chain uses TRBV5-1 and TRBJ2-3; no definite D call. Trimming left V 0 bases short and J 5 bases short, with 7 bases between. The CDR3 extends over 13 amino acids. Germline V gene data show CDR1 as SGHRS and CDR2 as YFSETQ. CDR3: CASSLAFKDTQYF. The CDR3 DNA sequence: TGCGCCAGCAGCTTGGCCTTTAAAGATACGCAGTATTTT.

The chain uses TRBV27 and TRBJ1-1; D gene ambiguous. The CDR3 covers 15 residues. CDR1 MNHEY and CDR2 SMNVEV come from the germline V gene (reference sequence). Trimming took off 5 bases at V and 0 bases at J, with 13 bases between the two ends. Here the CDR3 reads CASSPWVTLNTEAFF. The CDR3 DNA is TGTGCCAGCAGTCCATGGGTAACCCTGAACACTGAAGCTTTCTTT.

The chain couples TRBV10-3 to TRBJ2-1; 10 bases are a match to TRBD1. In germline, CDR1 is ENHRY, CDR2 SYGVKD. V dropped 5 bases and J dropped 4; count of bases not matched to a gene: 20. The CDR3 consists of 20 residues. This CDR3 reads CAISRFGTGVLGPVYNEQFF. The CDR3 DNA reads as TGTGCCATCAGTCGGTTCGGGACAGGGGTATTAGGCCCAGTTTACAATGAGCAGTTCTTC.

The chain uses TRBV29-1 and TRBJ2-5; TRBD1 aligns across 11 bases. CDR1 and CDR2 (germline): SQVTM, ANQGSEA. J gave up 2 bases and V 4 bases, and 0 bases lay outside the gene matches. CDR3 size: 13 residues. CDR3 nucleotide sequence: TGCAGCGTTGGGGACAGGGGGCAAGAGACCCAGTACTTC. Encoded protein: CSVGDRGQETQYF. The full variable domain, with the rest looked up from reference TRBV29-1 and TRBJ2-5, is SAVISQKPSRDICQRGTSLTIQCQVDSQVTMMFWYRQQPGQSLTLIATANQGSEATYESGFVIDKFPISRPNLTFSTLTVSNMSPEDSSIYLCSVGDRGQETQYFGPGTRLLVL.

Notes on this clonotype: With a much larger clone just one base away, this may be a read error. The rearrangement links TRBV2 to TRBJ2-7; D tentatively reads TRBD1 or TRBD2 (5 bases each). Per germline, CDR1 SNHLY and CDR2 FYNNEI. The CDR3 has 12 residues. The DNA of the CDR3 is TGTACCAGCAGGGCACGGGGATACGAGCAGTACTTC. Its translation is CTSRARGYEQYF.

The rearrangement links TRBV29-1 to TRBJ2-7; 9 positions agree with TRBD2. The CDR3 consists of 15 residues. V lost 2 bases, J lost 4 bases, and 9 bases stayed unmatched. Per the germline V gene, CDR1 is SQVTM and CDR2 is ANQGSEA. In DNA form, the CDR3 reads TGCAGCGTTGAATTCCTAGCGGGAACCTCGTACGAGCAGTACTTC. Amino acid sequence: CSVEFLAGTSYEQYF.

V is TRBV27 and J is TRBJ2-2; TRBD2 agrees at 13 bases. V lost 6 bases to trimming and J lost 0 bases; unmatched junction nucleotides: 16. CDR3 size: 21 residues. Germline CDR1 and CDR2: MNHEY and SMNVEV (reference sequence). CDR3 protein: CASRRLGLAGVLQANTGELFF. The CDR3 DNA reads TGTGCCAGCAGGAGACTAGGACTAGCGGGAGTTCTCCAGGCGAACACCGGGGAGCTGTTTTTT.

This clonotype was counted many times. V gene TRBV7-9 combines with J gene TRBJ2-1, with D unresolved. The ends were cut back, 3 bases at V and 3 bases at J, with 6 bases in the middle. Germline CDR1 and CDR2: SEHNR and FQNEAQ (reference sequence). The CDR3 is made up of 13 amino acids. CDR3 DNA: TGTGCCAGCAGCTTTCCTAACTACAATGAGCAGTTCTTC. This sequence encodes CASSFPNYNEQFF.

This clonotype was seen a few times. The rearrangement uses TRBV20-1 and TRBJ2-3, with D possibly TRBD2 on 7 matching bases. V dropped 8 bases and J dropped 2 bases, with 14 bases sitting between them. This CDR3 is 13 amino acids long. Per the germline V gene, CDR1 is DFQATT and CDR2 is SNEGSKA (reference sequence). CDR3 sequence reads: CSTGLAVTDTQYF. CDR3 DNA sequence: TGCAGTACAGGGCTAGCGGTCACAGATACGCAGTATTTT.

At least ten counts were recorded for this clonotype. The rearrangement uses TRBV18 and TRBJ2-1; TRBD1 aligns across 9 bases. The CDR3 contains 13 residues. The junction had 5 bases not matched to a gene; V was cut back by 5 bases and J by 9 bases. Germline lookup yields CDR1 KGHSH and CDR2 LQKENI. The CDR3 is CASSTTGGTEQFF. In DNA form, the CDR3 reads TGTGCCAGCTCAACTACAGGGGGCACTGAGCAGTTCTTC.

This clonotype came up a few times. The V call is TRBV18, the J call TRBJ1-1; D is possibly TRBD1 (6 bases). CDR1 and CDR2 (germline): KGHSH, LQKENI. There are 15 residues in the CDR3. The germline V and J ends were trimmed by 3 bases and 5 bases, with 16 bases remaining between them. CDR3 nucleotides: TGTGCCAGCTCACCCCCTACAGGGAAAGTAACTGAAGCTTTCTTT. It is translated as CASSPPTGKVTEAFF.

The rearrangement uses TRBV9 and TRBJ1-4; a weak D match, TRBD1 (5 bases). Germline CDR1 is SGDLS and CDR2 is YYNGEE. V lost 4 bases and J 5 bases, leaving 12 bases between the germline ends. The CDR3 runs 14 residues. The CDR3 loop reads CASSLGPYNEKLFF. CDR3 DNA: TGTGCCAGCAGCCTGGGACCGTACAATGAAAAACTGTTTTTT.

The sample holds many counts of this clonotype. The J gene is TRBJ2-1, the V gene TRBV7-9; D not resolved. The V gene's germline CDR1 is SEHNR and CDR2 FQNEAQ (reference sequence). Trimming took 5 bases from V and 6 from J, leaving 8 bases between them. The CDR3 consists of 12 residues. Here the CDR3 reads CASSRPANEQFF. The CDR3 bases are TGTGCCAGCAGCCGGCCGGCCAATGAGCAGTTCTTC.

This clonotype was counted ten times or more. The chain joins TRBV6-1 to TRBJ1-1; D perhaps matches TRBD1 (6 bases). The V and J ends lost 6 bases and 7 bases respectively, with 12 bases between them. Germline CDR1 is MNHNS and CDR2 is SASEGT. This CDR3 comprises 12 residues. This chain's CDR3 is CASSTMDSEAFF. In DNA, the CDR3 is TGTGCCAGCAGCACGATGGACAGTGAAGCTTTCTTT.

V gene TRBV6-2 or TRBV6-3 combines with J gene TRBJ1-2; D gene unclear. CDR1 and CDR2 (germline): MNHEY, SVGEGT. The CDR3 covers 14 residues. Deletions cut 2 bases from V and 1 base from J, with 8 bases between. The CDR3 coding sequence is TGTGCCAGCAGTTACACATGGGGTAACTATGGCTACACCTTC. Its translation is CASSYTWGNYGYTF.

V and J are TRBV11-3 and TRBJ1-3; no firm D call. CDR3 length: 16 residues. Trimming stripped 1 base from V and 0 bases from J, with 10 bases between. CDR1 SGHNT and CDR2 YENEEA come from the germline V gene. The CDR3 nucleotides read TGTGCCAGCAGCTTAGGGCAGGTTGGCTCTGGAAACACCATATATTTT. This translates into CASSLGQVGSGNTIYF.

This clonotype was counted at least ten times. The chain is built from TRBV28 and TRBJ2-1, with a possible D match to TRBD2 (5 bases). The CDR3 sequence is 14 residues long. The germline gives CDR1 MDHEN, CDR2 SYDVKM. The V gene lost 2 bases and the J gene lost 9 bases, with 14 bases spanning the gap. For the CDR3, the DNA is TGTGCCAGCAGTTTAGTCCAGCGGTTAGGTGAGCAGTTCTTC. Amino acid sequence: CASSLVQRLGEQFF.

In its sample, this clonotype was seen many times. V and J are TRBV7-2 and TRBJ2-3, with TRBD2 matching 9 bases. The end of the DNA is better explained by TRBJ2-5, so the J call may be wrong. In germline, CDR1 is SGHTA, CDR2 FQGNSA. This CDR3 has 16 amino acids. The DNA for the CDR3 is TGTGCCAGCAGCTCAGTTCTGGCTAGCGGGACAGAGACCCAGTACTTC. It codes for CASSSVLASGTETQYF.

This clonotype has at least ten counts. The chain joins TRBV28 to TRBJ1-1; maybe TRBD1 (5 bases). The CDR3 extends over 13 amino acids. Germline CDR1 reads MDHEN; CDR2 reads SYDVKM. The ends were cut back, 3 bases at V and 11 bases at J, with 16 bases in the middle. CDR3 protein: CASSLGQVGTAFF. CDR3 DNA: TGTGCCAGCAGTTTGGGTCAGGTCGGGACGGCTTTCTTT. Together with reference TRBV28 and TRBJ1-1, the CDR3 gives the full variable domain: DVKVTQSSRYLVKRTGEKVFLECVQDMDHENMFWYRQDPGLGLRLIYFSYDVKMKEKGDIPEGYSVSREKKERFSLILESASTNQTSMYLCASSLGQVGTAFFGQGTRLTVV.

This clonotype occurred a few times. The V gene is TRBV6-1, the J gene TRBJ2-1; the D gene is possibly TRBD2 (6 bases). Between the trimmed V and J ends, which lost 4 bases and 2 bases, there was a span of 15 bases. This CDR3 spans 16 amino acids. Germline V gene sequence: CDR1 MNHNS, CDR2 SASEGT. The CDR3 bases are TGTGCCAGCAGTGGGGTGGGGGGAGGAACCTACAATGAGCAGTTCTTC. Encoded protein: CASSGVGGGTYNEQFF.

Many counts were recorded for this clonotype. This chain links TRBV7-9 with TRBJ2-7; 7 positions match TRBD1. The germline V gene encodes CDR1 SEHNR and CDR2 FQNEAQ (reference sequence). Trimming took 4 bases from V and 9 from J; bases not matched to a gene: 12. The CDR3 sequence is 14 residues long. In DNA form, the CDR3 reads TGTGCCAGCAGCTACGTTGGGACAGTCCTAGTGCAGTACTTC. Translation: CASSYVGTVLVQYF.

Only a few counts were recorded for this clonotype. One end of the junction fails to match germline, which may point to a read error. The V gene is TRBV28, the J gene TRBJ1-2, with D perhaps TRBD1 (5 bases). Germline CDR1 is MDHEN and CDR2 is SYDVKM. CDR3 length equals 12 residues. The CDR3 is CASSFGGIGCTF. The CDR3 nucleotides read TGTGCCAGCAGTTTTGGGGGTATTGGCTGCACCTTC.

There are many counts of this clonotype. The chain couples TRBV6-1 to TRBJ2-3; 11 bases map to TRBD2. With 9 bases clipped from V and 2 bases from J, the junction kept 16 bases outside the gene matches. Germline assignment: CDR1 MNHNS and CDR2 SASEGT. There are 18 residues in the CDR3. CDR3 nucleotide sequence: TGTGCCAGTAGCCTGGGTTCCTTAGCGGGAGGGAACACAGATACGCAGTATTTT. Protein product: CASSLGSLAGGNTDTQYF.

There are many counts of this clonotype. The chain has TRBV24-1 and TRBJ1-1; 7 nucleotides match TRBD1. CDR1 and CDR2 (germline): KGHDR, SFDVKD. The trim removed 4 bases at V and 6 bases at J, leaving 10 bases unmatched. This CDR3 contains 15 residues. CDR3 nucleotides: TGTGCCACCAGTGACTCGACAGGGCCCGGGGCTGAAGCTTTCTTT. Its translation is CATSDSTGPGAEAFF.